This T cell receptor (beta chain) comes out of a study of a mutant IDH1 vaccine in newly diagnosed glioma. In the study overall: Patients got radiotherapy, temozolomide, or both beforehand, and most got both. Visit timing is recorded as week 35 for V12 and week 47 for V13. The study's findings and limits: Most patients, around 94%, showed vaccine-induced immune responses.

The time point was: week 47, end of study. In every dose of vaccine, 300 ug of mutant IDH1 20-mer peptide was given alongside topical imiquimod. A remark on this clone: The antigen remains unidentified.

The V gene's germline CDR1 is SGHDT and CDR2 YYEEEE. The CDR3 covers 14 residues. V was trimmed by 0 bases and J by 2 bases, leaving 9 bases between them. TCRdb keeps only in-frame clones here, not all; method: immunoSEQ multiplex PCR. The data contain nearly 50,000 clones, approximately 88% of them singletons. This sequence originates from a woman in her twenties or thirties with glioma. Some clones in this sample may be carry-over from other donors' samples. The sequenced sample was PBMCs, obtained from a glioma patient whose treatment included an IDH1 peptide vaccine. The rearrangement joins TRBV5-6 to TRBJ2-7; no reliable D call. In nucleotides, the CDR3 is TGTGCCAGCAGCTTGGGGCATACCCCCTACGAGCAGTACTTC. Residues: CASSLGHTPYEQYF.